These T cell receptor beta chains were read from a single sample in a study of shared clonotypes between healthy human individuals. The repertoire was sequenced with immunoSEQ multiplex PCR; TCRdb's copy has only in-frame clones and lacks some. This repertoire shows about 2,500,000 clones, 85% to 95% found once; its top ten account for about 0.13%. Specimen: naive CD4+ T cells sorted from blood. These receptors all stem from a man aged 18-30 years in good health. The CDR3 runs from the conserved cysteine through the conserved F or W.

v_call	j_call	cdr3_aa
TRBV5-1	TRBJ1-1	CASSLAGQGDAFF
TRBV30	TRBJ1-4	CAWAVGGGNEKLFF
TRBV4-1	TRBJ2-7	CASSQRGASYEQYF
TRBV11-2	TRBJ1-3	CASSWAGPPSGNTIYF
TRBV7-9	TRBJ1-4	CASSLAPTGSRKLFF
TRBV5-4	TRBJ1-1	CASSLIGGRDTEAFF
TRBV5-5	TRBJ1-5	CASSPRTGNYNQPQHF
TRBV5-1	TRBJ2-3	CASSSLTGSGTDTQYF
TRBV19	TRBJ2-5	CASSIDLFGVGETQYF
TRBV30	TRBJ1-6	CAWSVPISPLHF
TRBV27	TRBJ1-5	CASRPDRGSTGNQPQHF
TRBV10-3	TRBJ2-3	CAHRAGGQDTQYF
TRBV7-9	TRBJ2-7	CASSLVGEYEQYF
TRBV5-4	TRBJ1-6	CASSLVDYNSPLHF
TRBV19	TRBJ1-3	CASSSGQSNPSGNTIYF
TRBV7-2	TRBJ2-5	CASSLAGFQETQYF
TRBV5-1	TRBJ1-1	CASSLTAPNTEAFF
TRBV5-6	TRBJ2-1	CASSLIGSYSYNEQFF
TRBV25-1	TRBJ2-2	CASTGTSGGAGITGELFF
TRBV28	TRBJ1-2	CASSAQGNYGYTF
TRBV5-1	TRBJ2-7	CASSATGGSYEQYF
TRBV10-3	NA	CAIGRGLPYEQYF
TRBV30	TRBJ1-2	CAWSALGYGYTF
TRBV7-6	TRBJ2-2	CASSLLGQTNTGELFF
TRBV5-1	TRBJ2-5	CASSRGGDQETQYF
TRBV2	TRBJ1-5	CASSDSVQPQHF
TRBV6-5	TRBJ1-4	CASSYSGLNEKLFF
TRBV27	TRBJ2-2	CASSPGVRRGTGELFF
TRBV7-3	TRBJ2-5	CASSPRTGGTQYF
TRBV7-2	TRBJ2-7	CASSLVRQSSYEQYF
TRBV29-1	TRBJ2-1	CSVLAGASYNEQFF
TRBV27	TRBJ2-3	CASSFIGGGSRTDTQYF
TRBV30	TRBJ1-4	CAWSGRGFNEKLFF
TRBV13	TRBJ1-1	CASQRGLTEAFF
TRBV18	TRBJ1-5	CASSTGILNQPQHF
TRBV20-1	TRBJ1-6	CSARGSGPLHF